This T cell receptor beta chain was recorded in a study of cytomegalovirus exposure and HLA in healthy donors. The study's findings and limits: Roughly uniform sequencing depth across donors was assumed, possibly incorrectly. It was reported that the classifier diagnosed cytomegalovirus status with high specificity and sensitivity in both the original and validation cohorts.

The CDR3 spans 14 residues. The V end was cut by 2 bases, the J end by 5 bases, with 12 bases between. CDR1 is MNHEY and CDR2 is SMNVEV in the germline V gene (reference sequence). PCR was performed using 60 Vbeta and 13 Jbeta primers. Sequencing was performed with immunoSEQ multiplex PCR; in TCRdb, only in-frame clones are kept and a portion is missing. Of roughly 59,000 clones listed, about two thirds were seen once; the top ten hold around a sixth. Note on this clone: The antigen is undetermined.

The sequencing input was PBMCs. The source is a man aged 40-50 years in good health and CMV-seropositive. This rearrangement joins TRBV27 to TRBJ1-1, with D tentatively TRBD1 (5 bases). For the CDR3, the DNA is TGTGCCAGCAGTTTAGTTCAGGGTCGAACTGAAGCTTTCTTT. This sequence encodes CASSLVQGRTEAFF.